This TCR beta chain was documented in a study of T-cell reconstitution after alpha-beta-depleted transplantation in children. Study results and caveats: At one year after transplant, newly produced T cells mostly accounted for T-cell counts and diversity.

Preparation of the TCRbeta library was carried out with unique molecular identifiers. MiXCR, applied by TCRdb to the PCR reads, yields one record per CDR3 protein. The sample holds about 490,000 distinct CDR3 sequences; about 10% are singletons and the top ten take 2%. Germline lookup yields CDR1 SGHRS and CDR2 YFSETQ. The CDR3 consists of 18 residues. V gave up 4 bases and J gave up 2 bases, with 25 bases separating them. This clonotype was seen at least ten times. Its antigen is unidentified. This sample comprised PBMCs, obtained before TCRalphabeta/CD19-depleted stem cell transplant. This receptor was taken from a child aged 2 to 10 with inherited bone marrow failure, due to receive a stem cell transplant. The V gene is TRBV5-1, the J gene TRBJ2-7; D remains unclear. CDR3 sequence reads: CASSQEPGKDGRTYEQYF. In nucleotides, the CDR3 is TGCGCCAGCAGCCAGGAGCCAGGCAAAGACGGACGAACCTACGAGCAGTACTTC.